This T cell receptor (beta chain) was recorded in a study of shared clonotypes between healthy human individuals (dated by TCRdb to the early 2020s). A note on the overall study: The cohort included a few men and a couple of women between 18 and 49 years of age. To increase sequencing depth and limit assay-specific biases, TCR repertoire library preparation and sequencing were carried out by different laboratories using diverse techniques. The study deeply sequenced blood TCR repertoires of 5 or 6 healthy adults to estimate repertoire size and the extent of clonotype sharing between individuals. Leukapheresis yielded between about 0.9 and 8.9 billion PBMCs per donor. For each donor, three plates each were used for CD4 naive and CD4 memory, two plates were used for CD8 naive, and one plate was used for CD8 memory. General conclusions and limits of the study: Pairwise subsampling led to the expectation that sequencing depth would affect the degree of clonotype sharing among donors. Estimated clonotype richness was generally larger for naive than for memory subsets. Sampling was restricted to blood, and TCR repertoires in tissue are likely to differ from TCR repertoires in blood. Rarefaction of sorted-subset datasets indicated incomplete sequencing despite the large sequencing depth. Roughly 5.2% of naive CD4, 3.5% of naive CD8, approximately 2% of memory CD4, and around 0.42% of memory CD8 clonotypes were shared across several donors. Because the study included only a small number of donors, the genetic and exposure-history diversity represented was limited. Compared with non-shared clonotypes, the clonotypes found in all four sorted-subset donors had higher generation probabilities.

The donors were healthy, HIV-negative adults with no recently reported acute infections or vaccinations. Every donor was a Caucasian adult living in Nashville, Tennessee, USA. Magnetic negative selection was used to enrich CD4+ T cells, after which naive cells were positively selected on CD45RA and the negative fraction became the memory subset. After blood collection by leukapheresis, PBMCs were isolated using Ficoll-Histopaque density gradient centrifugation and then cryopreserved in the vapor phase of liquid nitrogen. Analytical flow cytometry was used to check the purity and quantity of every magnetically sorted T cell population. Each sorted fraction had its genomic DNA isolated and then quantified by UV absorbance on a Nanodrop 2000c. Using the deep immunoSEQ assay, TCR CDR3 regions were amplified from genomic DNA by multiplex PCR. Genomic DNA extracted from each cell subset was distributed evenly over all wells of several immunoSEQ 96-well plates, and each plate served as one replicate. For sorted subsets, roughly 200 ng of genomic DNA, equivalent to around 29,000 T cell genomes, went into each replicate PCR. Purified libraries were measured with a Qubit 3.0 fluorometer, size-checked on a Bioanalyzer 2100, and measured again with the KAPA Library Quantification kit. A separate single-read 150-cycle Illumina NextSeq 550 flow cell was used to sequence each immunoSEQ 96-well plate. The source study handled its data this way. Because the immunoSEQ output included only junctional sequences and no quality scores, the filtering could not be the same as the filtering used for full-length reads. Sequences were annotated with PyIR, a Python wrapper for IgBLAST v1.9, and V/J genes and CDR3 were assigned using IMGT germline references. Reads were filtered out if the reads had weak V/J assignments (E-value above 1e-6), no CDR3, stop codons, out-of-frame junctions, or ambiguous translated residues. V3J clonotypes were defined by identical inferred V gene, J gene, and CDR3 amino acid sequence. The percentage overlap between two repertoires was calculated by dividing the number of shared unique clonotypes by the size of the smaller repertoire. Three approaches were used to assess repertoire richness: RTK rarefaction, the Chao1 estimator, and Recon v2.1 estimates of unobserved clonotypes. Generation probabilities for all TCRbeta clonotypes obtained by the gDNA method from four donors were computed using OLGA. TCRdb re-hosts the immuneACCESS table, in-frame sequences only. Its copies lack some clones; in the studies checked, an unresolved V gene accounts for under half of them, and the cause for the rest is not known. D and trimming were read from the DNA, whereas the V and J calls and clone size are those reported in that table. In this sample the table shows millions of clones, around 94% of which occur a single time. The ten largest make up roughly 0.13% of the sample.

According to the germline V gene, CDR1 reads SGDLS and CDR2 reads YYNGEE. The CDR3, cysteine through phenylalanine, is 13 amino acids long. The kept DNA is CDR3 alone, 39 bases in frame from the first base. V sheds 0 bases and J sheds 0 bases, leaving 3 bases between their ends. On this clone: Its antigen remains unidentified. The sample holds no much larger clone one base away, and base qualities are not on file. The same CDR3 arises from other DNA sequences in this sample as well.

The chain employs TRBV9 and TRBJ2-5, with the identity of the D gene unclear. The sequence was obtained from a young man in good health. Input material: naive CD4+ T cells sorted from blood. The sample's cell subset or site, from its label and the paper: CD45RA+ positively selected. The CDR3 reads CASSVGNQETQYF. Here is the DNA: TGTGCCAGCAGCGTAGGTAACCAAGAGACCCAGTACTTC.